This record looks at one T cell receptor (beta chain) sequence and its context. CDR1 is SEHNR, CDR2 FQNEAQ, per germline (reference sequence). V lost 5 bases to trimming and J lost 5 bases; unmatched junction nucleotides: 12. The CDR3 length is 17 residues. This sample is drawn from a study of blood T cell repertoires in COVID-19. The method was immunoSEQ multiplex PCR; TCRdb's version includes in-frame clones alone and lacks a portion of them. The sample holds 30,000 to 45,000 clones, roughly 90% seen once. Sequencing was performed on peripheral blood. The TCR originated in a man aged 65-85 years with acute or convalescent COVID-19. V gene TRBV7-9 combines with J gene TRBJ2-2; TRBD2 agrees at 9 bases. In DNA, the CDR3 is TGTGCCAGCAGCCTGGTCGTGCTAGCGGGATCAACCGGGGAGCTGTTTTTT. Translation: CASSLVVLAGSTGELFF.